The rows below give T cell receptor beta chains drawn from one sample of a study of blood T cell repertoires in COVID-19. Some clones are missing from TCRdb's copy, which holds only in-frame ones; the method was immunoSEQ multiplex PCR. The sample holds about 260,000 clones, about 90% seen once. The sequenced sample consisted of PBMCs or T cells enriched from blood (not recorded which). These receptors came from a young woman with acute COVID-19. The CDR3 runs from the conserved cysteine through the conserved F or W. A D gene is named only where the DNA matches it firmly. Clone size is shown for a subset of rows, as once, few, many or a class of expanded clone.

TRBV2	TRBD1	-	TRBJ2-2	15	CASSRDRENTGELFF	TGTGCCAGCAGCAGGGACAGGGAGAACACCGGGGAGCTGTTTTTT
TRBV7-2	TRBD1	-	TRBJ2-3	14	CASRTGFSTDTQYF	TGTGCCAGCAGGACAGGGTTTAGCACAGATACGCAGTATTTT
TRBV19	TRBD2	few	TRBJ2-7	16	CASMGWGLAGDYEQYF	TGTGCCAGTATGGGCTGGGGACTAGCGGGAGACTACGAGCAGTACTTC
TRBV28	-	-	TRBJ2-7	14	CASSLLGAAYEQYF	TGTGCCAGCAGTTTACTAGGGGCTGCCTACGAGCAGTACTTC
TRBV14	-	-	TRBJ2-1	15	CASSQSMVEYNEQFF	TGTGCCAGCAGCCAAAGTATGGTGGAGTACAATGAGCAGTTCTTC
TRBV28	TRBD1	-	TRBJ2-3	15	CASSPGQGDTDTQYF	TGTGCCAGCAGTCCGGGACAGGGAGACACAGATACGCAGTATTTT
TRBV29-1	-	-	TRBJ2-2	14	CSVTSRMNTGELFF	TGCAGCGTTACTAGCCGGATGAACACCGGGGAGCTGTTTTTT
TRBV10-3	TRBD1	-	TRBJ1-2	13	CAIYDRGSEGYTF	TGTGCCATTTACGACAGGGGCTCTGAAGGCTACACCTTC
TRBV11-2	-	-	TRBJ2-6	14	CASRRGSGANVLTF	TGTGCCAGCAGAAGGGGCTCTGGGGCCAACGTCCTGACTTTC
TRBV18	TRBD2	-	TRBJ2-2	16	CASSPPTSGGTGELFF	TGTGCCAGCTCACCACCGACTAGCGGAGGTACCGGGGAGCTGTTTTTT
TRBV10-1	TRBD2	once	TRBJ2-5	14	CASSESGGPETQYF	TGCGCCAGCAGTGAGTCGGGAGGGCCGGAGACCCAGTACTTC
TRBV28	TRBD2	-	TRBJ2-7	15	CASSGPGGEGHEQYF	TGTGCCAGCAGCGGCCCGGGGGGGGAGGGCCACGAGCAGTACTTC
TRBV5-4	TRBD2	-	TRBJ2-7	15	CASSPVGTSVYEQYF	TGTGCCAGCAGCCCTGTAGGGACTAGCGTCTACGAGCAGTACTTC
TRBV5-1	-	-	TRBJ2-1	16	CASSLTSTAGYNEQFF	TGCGCCAGCAGCTTGACTTCGACAGCAGGTTACAATGAGCAGTTCTTC
TRBV5-5	TRBD1	-	TRBJ1-5	15	CASSFGTGGPQPQHF	TGTGCCAGCAGCTTCGGGACAGGGGGCCCTCAGCCCCAGCATTTT
TRBV5-6	TRBD1	-	TRBJ2-5	15	CASSWNGQGGETQYF	TGTGCCAGCAGCTGGAATGGACAGGGGGGAGAGACCCAGTACTTC
TRBV7-2	TRBD1	-	TRBJ2-3	15	CASSYQTGGTDTQYF	TGTGCCAGCAGCTACCAGACAGGGGGCACAGATACGCAGTATTTT
TRBV27	-	-	TRBJ1-5	13	CASGLAYHQPQHF	TGTGCCAGCGGACTTGCGTACCATCAGCCCCAGCATTTT
TRBV19	TRBD1	-	TRBJ1-2	15	CASSIDHRGLYGYTF	TGTGCCAGTAGTATAGATCACAGGGGGCTCTATGGCTACACCTTC
TRBV5-1	TRBD1	-	TRBJ1-3	15	CASSPTGSSGNTIYF	TGCGCCAGCAGCCCGACAGGGTCCTCTGGAAACACCATATATTTT
TRBV7-3	TRBD2	-	TRBJ2-3	15	CASSLTILAGDTQYF	TGTGCCAGCAGCTTAACGATTCTAGCGGGAGATACGCAGTATTTT
TRBV29-1	-	-	TRBJ2-1	15	CSVDPTGGESNEQFF	TGCAGCGTTGACCCCACGGGGGGCGAGAGTAATGAGCAGTTCTTC
TRBV9	TRBD1	-	TRBJ2-7	15	CASNPTGGTSYEQYF	TGTGCCAGCAACCCGACAGGGGGCACCTCCTACGAGCAGTACTTC
TRBV2	-	-	TRBJ2-7	14	CASRGDSTMGEQYF	TGTGCCAGCAGAGGGGACTCCACCATGGGTGAGCAGTACTTC
TRBV2	-	-	TRBJ1-6	16	CASSVSGTGNNSPLHF	TGTGCCAGCAGTGTTTCTGGAACAGGCAATAATTCACCCCTCCACTTT
TRBV12-3/TRBV12-4	-	-	TRBJ1-2	13	CASSWGESDGYTF	TGTGCCAGCAGTTGGGGGGAGAGCGATGGCTACACCTTC
TRBV28	-	-	TRBJ2-2	14	CASSTDANTGELFF	TGTGCCAGCAGTACAGACGCGAACACCGGGGAGCTGTTTTTT
TRBV28	-	-	TRBJ2-7	15	CASSFVQGGSYEQYF	TGTGCCAGCAGTTTCGTACAGGGAGGGAGCTACGAGCAGTACTTC
TRBV3-1/TRBV3-2	TRBD2	once	TRBJ2-3	16	CASSQVLAGSADTQYF	TGTGCCAGCAGCCAAGTCTTAGCGGGAAGCGCAGATACGCAGTATTTT
TRBV30	-	-	TRBJ1-5	12	CAWGGGDQPQHF	TGTGCCTGGGGTGGCGGGGATCAGCCCCAGCATTTT
TRBV4-1	-	once	TRBJ2-7	13	CASSQPSGYEQYF	TGCGCCAGCAGCCAGCCCTCGGGATACGAGCAGTACTTC
TRBV9	TRBD1	once	TRBJ1-2	14	CASSGTGSGYGYTF	TGTGCCAGCAGTGGGACAGGTAGCGGCTATGGCTACACCTTC
TRBV10-3	TRBD2	-	TRBJ2-1	14	CAISVGTTYNEQFF	TGTGCCATCAGTGTCGGGACTACCTACAATGAGCAGTTCTTC
TRBV20-1	TRBD2	few	TRBJ2-7	11	CGLAGVYEQYF	TGCGGATTAGCGGGAGTGTACGAGCAGTACTTC
TRBV18	-	-	TRBJ1-4	15	CASSPAQGYGEKLFF	TGTGCCAGCTCACCAGCCCAGGGGTACGGAGAAAAACTGTTTTTT
TRBV28	TRBD1	-	TRBJ1-5	17	CASSSLTQGAINQPQHF	TGTGCCAGCAGTTCCCTCACCCAGGGGGCCATCAATCAGCCCCAGCATTTT
TRBV9	-	-	TRBJ2-7	14	CASSASTGTYEQYF	TGTGCCAGCAGCGCCTCGACAGGAACCTACGAGCAGTACTTC
TRBV18	-	-	TRBJ1-3	15	CASSRIQGSGNTIYF	TGTGCCAGCTCACGAATCCAGGGGTCCGGAAACACCATATATTTT
TRBV7-6	-	-	TRBJ2-1	18	CASSSPVAAGGAYNEQFF	TGTGCCAGCAGCTCCCCTGTTGCTGCCGGGGGTGCCTACAATGAGCAGTTCTTC
TRBV28	-	-	TRBJ1-2	14	CASSLVALSHGYTF	TGTGCCAGCAGTTTAGTGGCTCTTAGCCATGGCTACACCTTC
TRBV7-2	-	-	TRBJ2-7	15	CASSLNTGTPYEQYF	TGTGCCAGCAGCTTAAACACGGGAACCCCCTACGAGCAGTACTTC
TRBV9	TRBD2	few	TRBJ2-3	16	CASNRGTSGKTDTQYF	TGTGCCAGCAACCGAGGGACTAGCGGGAAGACAGATACGCAGTATTTT
TRBV30	-	-	TRBJ1-1	11	CAWSVSGKAFF	TGTGCCTGGAGTGTATCGGGGAAAGCTTTCTTT
TRBV19	-	-	TRBJ1-5	14	CASFEGFGNQPQHF	TGTGCCAGTTTTGAGGGTTTTGGCAATCAGCCCCAGCATTTT
TRBV19	-	-	TRBJ1-6	14	CASEPGHRNSPLHF	TGTGCCAGTGAACCGGGACACCGAAATTCACCCCTCCACTTT
TRBV6-2/TRBV6-3	TRBD1	-	TRBJ2-7	14	CASSRDRVSYEQYF	TGTGCCAGCAGTCGTGACAGGGTGTCCTACGAGCAGTACTTC
TRBV2	TRBD2	-	TRBJ2-1	14	CATQAGESYNEQFF	TGTGCCACACAAGCGGGAGAATCCTACAATGAGCAGTTCTTC
TRBV9	TRBD2	-	TRBJ2-7	17	CASSVGASSGGSYEQYF	TGTGCCAGCAGCGTAGGGGCGAGCAGCGGGGGCTCCTACGAGCAGTACTTC
TRBV19	-	-	TRBJ2-5	13	CASSRDSQETQYF	TGTGCCAGTAGTCGGGACTCCCAAGAGACCCAGTACTTC
TRBV4-2	TRBD2	-	TRBJ2-7	16	CASSQETAGVSYEQYF	TGTGCCAGCAGCCAAGAGACAGCGGGGGTCTCCTACGAGCAGTACTTC
TRBV2	-	-	TRBJ2-2	14	CASSNLAATGELFF	TGTGCCAGCAGCAACTTAGCGGCCACCGGGGAGCTGTTTTTT
TRBV30	TRBD1	-	TRBJ1-5	14	CAWSGGQNNQPQHF	TGTGCCTGGAGTGGGGGACAGAACAATCAGCCCCAGCATTTT
TRBV5-4	TRBD1	-	TRBJ2-1	19	CASSLAMGRGQLSYNEQFF	TGTGCCAGCAGCTTGGCCATGGGCAGGGGGCAACTCTCCTACAATGAGCAGTTCTTC
TRBV28	-	once	TRBJ2-7	14	CASSPAGLTYEQYF	TGTGCCAGCAGCCCTGCCGGACTAACCTACGAGCAGTACTTC